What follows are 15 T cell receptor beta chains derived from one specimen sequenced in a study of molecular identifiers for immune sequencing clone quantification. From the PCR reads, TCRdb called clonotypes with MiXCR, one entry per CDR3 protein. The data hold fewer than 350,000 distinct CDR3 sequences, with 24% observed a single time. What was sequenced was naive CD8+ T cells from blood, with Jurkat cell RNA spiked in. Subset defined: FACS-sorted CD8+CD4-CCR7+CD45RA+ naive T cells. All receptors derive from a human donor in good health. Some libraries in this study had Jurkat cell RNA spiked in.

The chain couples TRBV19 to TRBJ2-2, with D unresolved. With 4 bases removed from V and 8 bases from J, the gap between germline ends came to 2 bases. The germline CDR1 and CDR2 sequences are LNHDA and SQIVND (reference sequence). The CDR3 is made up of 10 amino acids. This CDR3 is CASSKGELFF. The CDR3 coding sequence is TGTGCCAGTAGTAAAGGGGAGCTGTTTTTT.

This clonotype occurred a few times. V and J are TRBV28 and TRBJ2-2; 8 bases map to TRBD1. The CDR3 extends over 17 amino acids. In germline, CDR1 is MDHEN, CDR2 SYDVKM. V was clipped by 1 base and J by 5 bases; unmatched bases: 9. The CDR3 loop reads CASSLSLQGARTGELFF. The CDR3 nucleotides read TGTGCCAGCAGTTTATCCCTGCAGGGGGCGCGGACCGGGGAGCTGTTTTTT.

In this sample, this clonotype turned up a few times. CDR3 amino acids: CASSHLAATNTGELFF. In nucleotides, the CDR3 is TGCGCCAGCAGCCACCTTGCTGCGACGAACACCGGGGAGCTGTTTTTT. The chain combines TRBV4-1 with TRBJ2-2; D not resolved. The CDR3 spans 16 residues. The V and J ends lost 3 bases and 0 bases respectively, with 11 bases between them. The germline gives CDR1 MGHRA, CDR2 YSYEKL.

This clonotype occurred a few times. The CDR3 sequence is CSASGGQQGNQPQHF. The CDR3 DNA reads TGCAGTGCTAGCGGCGGACAGCAAGGCAATCAGCCCCAGCATTTT. The chain joins TRBV20-1 to TRBJ1-5; a weak D match, TRBD1 (6 bases). From germline, CDR1 is DFQATT and CDR2 SNEGSKA (reference sequence). The CDR3 is 15 amino acids. The ends were cut back, 3 bases at V and 2 bases at J, with 14 bases in the middle.

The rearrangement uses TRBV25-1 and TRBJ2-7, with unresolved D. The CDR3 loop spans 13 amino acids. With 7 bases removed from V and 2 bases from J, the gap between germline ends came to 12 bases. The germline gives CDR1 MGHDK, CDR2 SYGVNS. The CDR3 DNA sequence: TGTGCCAGCACCGGCGGTAGACCCTACGAGCAGTACTTC. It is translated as CASTGGRPYEQYF.

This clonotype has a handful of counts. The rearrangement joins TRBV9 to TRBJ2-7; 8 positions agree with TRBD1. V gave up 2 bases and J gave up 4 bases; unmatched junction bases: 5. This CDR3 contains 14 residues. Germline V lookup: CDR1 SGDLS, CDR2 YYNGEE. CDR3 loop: CASSVGTGTYEQYF. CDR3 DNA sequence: TGTGCCAGCAGCGTCGGGACAGGAACTTACGAGCAGTACTTC.

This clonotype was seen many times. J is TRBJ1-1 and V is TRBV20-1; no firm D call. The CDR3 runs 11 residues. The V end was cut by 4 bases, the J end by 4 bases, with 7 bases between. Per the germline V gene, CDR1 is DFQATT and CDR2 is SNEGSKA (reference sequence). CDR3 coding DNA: TGCAGTGCTACTGAAGGCACTGAAGCTTTCTTT. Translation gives CSATEGTEAFF.

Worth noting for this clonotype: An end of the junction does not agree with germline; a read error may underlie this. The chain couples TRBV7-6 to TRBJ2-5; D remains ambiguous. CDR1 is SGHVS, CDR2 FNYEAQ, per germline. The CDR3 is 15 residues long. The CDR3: CVSSYPVGMVGTQYF. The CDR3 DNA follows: TGTGTCAGCAGCTACCCCGTGGGCATGGTCGGGACCCAGTACTTC.

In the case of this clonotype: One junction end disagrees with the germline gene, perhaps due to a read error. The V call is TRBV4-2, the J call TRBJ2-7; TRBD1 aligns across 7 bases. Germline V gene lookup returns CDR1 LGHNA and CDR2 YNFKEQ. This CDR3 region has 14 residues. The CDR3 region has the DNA TGTGCCCGCAGCCCCCGGGACAGCTCCTACGAGCAGTACTTC. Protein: CARSPRDSSYEQYF.

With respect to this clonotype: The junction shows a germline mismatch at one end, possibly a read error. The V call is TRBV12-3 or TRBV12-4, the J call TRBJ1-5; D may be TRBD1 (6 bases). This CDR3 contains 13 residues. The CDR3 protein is CAGSFRGRQPQHF. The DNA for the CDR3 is TGTGCCGGCAGTTTCAGGGGACGGCAGCCCCAGCATTTT.

This CDR3 reads CASRLLAGEYNEQFF. The CDR3 nucleotides read TGTGCCAGCAGGCTACTAGCGGGGGAATACAATGAGCAGTTCTTC. The chain is built from TRBV2 and TRBJ2-1; 11 bases are shared with TRBD2. V trimming: 6 bases; J trimming: 4 bases; junction bases outside the gene matches: 5. There are 15 residues in the CDR3. The V gene's germline CDR1 is SNHLY and CDR2 FYNNEI.

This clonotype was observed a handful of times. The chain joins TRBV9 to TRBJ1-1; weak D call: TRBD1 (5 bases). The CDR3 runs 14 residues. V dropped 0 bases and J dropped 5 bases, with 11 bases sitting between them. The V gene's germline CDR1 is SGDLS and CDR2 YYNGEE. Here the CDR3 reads CASSVGGGETEAFF. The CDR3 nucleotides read TGTGCCAGCAGCGTAGGTGGGGGAGAGACTGAAGCTTTCTTT.

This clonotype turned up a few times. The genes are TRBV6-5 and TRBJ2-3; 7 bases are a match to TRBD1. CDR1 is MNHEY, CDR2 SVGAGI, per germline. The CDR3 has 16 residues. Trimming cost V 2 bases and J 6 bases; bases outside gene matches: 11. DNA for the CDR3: TGTGCCAGCAGTTACATCGGCCAAGGGGGCCTTGATACGCAGTATTTT. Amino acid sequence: CASSYIGQGGLDTQYF.

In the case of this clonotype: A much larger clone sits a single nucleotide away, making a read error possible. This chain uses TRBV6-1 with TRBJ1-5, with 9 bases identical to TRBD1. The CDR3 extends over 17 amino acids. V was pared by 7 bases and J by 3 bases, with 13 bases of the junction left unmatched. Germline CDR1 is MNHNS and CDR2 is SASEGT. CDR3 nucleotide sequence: TGTGCCAGCATTAAACAGGGGGCCCGGGTTCCCAATCAGCCCCAGCATTTT. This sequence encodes CASIKQGARVPNQPQHF.

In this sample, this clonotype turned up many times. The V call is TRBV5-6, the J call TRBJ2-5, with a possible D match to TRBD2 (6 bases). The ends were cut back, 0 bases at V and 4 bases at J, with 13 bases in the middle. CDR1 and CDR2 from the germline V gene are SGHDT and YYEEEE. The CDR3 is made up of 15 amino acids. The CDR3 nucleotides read TGTGCCAGCAGCTTGGCCGGGGACTCCGGAGAGACCCAGTACTTC. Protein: CASSLAGDSGETQYF. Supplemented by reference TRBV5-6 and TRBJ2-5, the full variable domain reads DAGVTQSPTHLIKTRGQQVTLRCSPKSGHDTVSWYQQALGQGPQFIFQYYEEEERQRGNFPDRFSGHQFPNYSSELNVNALLLGDSALYLCASSLAGDSGETQYFGPGTRLLVL.